Each of the 30 T cell receptor beta chains below was sequenced from the same sample in a study of identical twins. TCRdb passed the 5' RACE reads through MiXCR, listing each CDR3 protein once. The table has some 440,000 distinct CDR3 sequences, 24% seen once. The same specimen was also included in a second study, on T cells expressing NK-cell markers.

The sample comprised CD4+ T cells sorted from blood. These receptors were obtained from a woman younger than 35 in good health.

The V and J genes are TRBV4-1 and TRBJ1-1; maybe TRBD1 (5 bases). Trimming took 5 bases from V and 4 from J, leaving 20 bases between them. Looked up from germline, CDR1 is MGHRA and CDR2 is YSYEKL. The CDR3 length is 16 residues. The CDR3 nucleotides read TGCGCCAGCAGCTTCCCCCGATCTCCTGGGGGCACTGAAGCTTTCTTT. As protein: CASSFPRSPGGTEAFF.

The CDR3 here is CASSSSPGPYEQYF. The CDR3 bases are TGTGCCAGCAGCTCCTCCCCGGGGCCATACGAGCAGTACTTC. The V and J genes are TRBV9 and TRBJ2-7; tentatively, D is TRBD1 or TRBD2 (5 bases each). Trimming removed 4 bases from V and 4 bases from J, with 15 bases in between. CDR1 is SGDLS, CDR2 YYNGEE, per germline. The CDR3 covers 14 residues.

The chain uses TRBV4-1 and TRBJ2-3, with 8 bases matching TRBD1. The length of the CDR3 is 16 residues. V lost 4 bases and J lost 4; bases outside the gene matches: 10. Germline V gives CDR1 MGHRA, CDR2 YSYEKL. CDR3: CASSPLGAGGPDTQYF. The DNA of the CDR3 is TGCGCCAGCAGCCCCCTCGGAGCAGGGGGCCCAGATACGCAGTATTTT.

This clonotype was seen a handful of times. The rearrangement joins TRBV6-2 or TRBV6-3 to TRBJ2-5; D may be TRBD2 (6 bases). The CDR3 extends over 16 amino acids. Trimming removed 0 bases from V and 0 bases from J, with 11 bases in between. Germline CDR1 and CDR2: MNHEY and SVGEGT. The CDR3 loop reads CASSYSGGSYQETQYF. The CDR3, as DNA: TGTGCCAGCAGTTACTCTGGGGGGTCCTACCAAGAGACCCAGTACTTC.

This clonotype was picked up a small number of times. V usage is TRBV5-8 and J usage is TRBJ2-7; tentatively, D is TRBD1 (5 bases). This CDR3 comprises 16 residues. Germline-derived CDR1 and CDR2 are SGHTS and YDEGEE. Deletions cut 3 bases from V and 3 bases from J, with 19 bases between. The CDR3: CASSWVPGNRLYEQYF. As DNA, the CDR3 is TGTGCCAGCAGCTGGGTCCCCGGAAACAGGCTCTACGAGCAGTACTTC.

The rearrangement links TRBV19 to TRBJ2-1; D may be TRBD1 (5 bases). The CDR3 is 14 residues long. Per germline, CDR1 LNHDA and CDR2 SQIVND (reference sequence). Between the trimmed V and J ends, which lost 7 bases and 6 bases, there was a span of 16 bases. The CDR3 DNA follows: TGTGCCAGTACTCGACAGAGGTCTCGCAATGAGCAGTTCTTC. Translated: CASTRQRSRNEQFF.

This clonotype was seen at least ten times. The J gene is TRBJ2-1, the V gene TRBV9; D gene unclear. The CDR3 covers 14 residues. V shed 1 base and J shed 7 bases, with 12 bases lying between them. Per germline, CDR1 SGDLS and CDR2 YYNGEE. The CDR3 protein is CASSVQSGVNEQFF. The CDR3 DNA follows: TGTGCCAGCAGCGTACAATCCGGCGTGAATGAGCAGTTCTTC.

The rearrangement links TRBV6-5 to TRBJ2-7, with D possibly TRBD1 on 6 matching bases. CDR1 is MNHEY, CDR2 SVGAGI, per germline. The V end was cut by 4 bases, the J end by 0 bases, with 13 bases between. The CDR3 sequence is 15 residues long. The CDR3 loop is CASSLPGDSSYEQYF. In DNA, the CDR3 is TGTGCCAGCAGTTTACCAGGGGATTCCTCCTACGAGCAGTACTTC.

The V call is TRBV5-1, the J call TRBJ2-1, with D hard to call. V was clipped by 7 bases and J by 4 bases, with 15 bases between them. CDR1 and CDR2 from the germline V gene are SGHRS and YFSETQ. CDR3 size: 14 residues. In nucleotides, the CDR3 is TGCGCCAGCTATCGTGGGGAAGTTTACAATGAGCAGTTCTTC. Translation gives CASYRGEVYNEQFF.

This clonotype was seen a few times. The chain joins TRBV5-1 to TRBJ2-3; D may match TRBD1 or TRBD2 (5 bases each). V dropped 4 bases and J dropped 8 bases, with 17 bases sitting between them. Germline assignment: CDR1 SGHRS and CDR2 YFSETQ. This CDR3 is built from 14 residues. The CDR3 sequence: CASSAGTPDATQYF. The CDR3 DNA follows: TGCGCCAGCAGCGCCGGGACCCCCGACGCTACGCAGTATTTT.

This clonotype came up a few times. This chain connects TRBV6-1 to TRBJ2-7; 7 nucleotides match TRBD1. V lost 6 bases and J lost 4; bases outside the gene matches: 12. The CDR3 is 15 amino acids. In germline, CDR1 is MNHNS, CDR2 SASEGT. CDR3 in amino acids: CASRNRQGTIYEQYF. The CDR3 coding sequence is TGTGCCAGCAGGAATCGACAGGGTACCATTTACGAGCAGTACTTC.

This clonotype has at least ten counts. The chain is built from TRBV7-2 and TRBJ2-3, with D perhaps matching TRBD2 (5 bases). V lost 2 bases and J 6 bases, leaving 9 bases between the germline ends. The CDR3 extends over 13 amino acids. Per the germline V gene, CDR1 is SGHTA and CDR2 is FQGNSA. The CDR3 sequence: CASSLSSIDTQYF. DNA for the CDR3: TGTGCCAGCAGCTTATCTAGCATCGATACGCAGTATTTT.

The V and J genes are TRBV7-3 and TRBJ2-5; D not certain. V was pared by 2 bases and J by 4 bases, with 14 bases between. The germline V gene encodes CDR1 SGHTA and CDR2 FQGTGA. The CDR3 runs 15 residues. In DNA form, the CDR3 reads TGTGCCAGCAGCTTACAGGCCACAAGACTAGAGACCCAGTACTTC. It specifies CASSLQATRLETQYF.

The chain carries TRBV7-2 and TRBJ1-1; 7 bases map to TRBD1. The germline gives CDR1 SGHTA, CDR2 FQGNSA. The CDR3 has 11 amino acids. V was clipped by 8 bases and J by 7 bases; unmatched bases: 4. CDR3 DNA: TGTGCCAGCGCCCAGGGGGTTGAAGCTTTCTTT. Translation gives CASAQGVEAFF. Full variable domain (remainder filled in from reference TRBV7-2 and TRBJ1-1): GAGVSQSPSNKVTEKGKDVELRCDPISGHTALYWYRQSLGQGLEFLIYFQGNSAPDKSGLPSDRFSAERTGGSVSTLTIQRTQQEDSAVYLCASAQGVEAFFGQGTRLTVV.

V and J are TRBV20-1 and TRBJ1-5, with 11 bases lining up with TRBD1. Germline CDR1 DFQATT, CDR2 SNEGSKA (reference sequence). V gave up 4 bases and J gave up 0 bases; unmatched junction bases: 8. The CDR3 spans 17 residues. Here the CDR3 reads CSAIPGQGGDSNQPQHF. The CDR3, as DNA: TGCAGTGCTATACCGGGACAGGGGGGGGATAGCAATCAGCCCCAGCATTTT.

The genes are TRBV3-1 and TRBJ1-2; 7 bases are shared with TRBD1. Trimming took 4 bases from V and 6 from J; bases not matched to a gene: 11. The CDR3 covers 15 residues. CDR1 is LGHDT, CDR2 YNNKEL, per germline (reference sequence). The CDR3 nucleotides are TGTGCCAGCAGCCGGTCGGACAGGCCGGCGGATGGCTACACCTTC. Translating it yields CASSRSDRPADGYTF.

The rearrangement uses TRBV19 and TRBJ2-1, with 12 nucleotides matching TRBD2. CDR1 is LNHDA and CDR2 is SQIVND in the germline V gene (reference sequence). V trimming: 5 bases; J trimming: 8 bases; junction bases outside the gene matches: 10. The CDR3 contains 16 residues. The CDR3 DNA is TGTGCCAGTAGTGAGCCGACTAGCGGGAGTCCAGATGAGCAGTTCTTC. Its protein is CASSEPTSGSPDEQFF.

The chain joins TRBV2 to TRBJ2-5, with D tentatively TRBD2 (5 bases). The CDR3 loop spans 13 amino acids. Germline loops: CDR1 SNHLY, CDR2 FYNNEI. The V gene lost 7 bases and the J gene lost 5 bases, with 14 bases spanning the gap. Here the CDR3 DNA reads TGTGCCAGCACTGGTCGCGGGTTGGAGACCCAGTACTTC. This gives the protein CASTGRGLETQYF.

V gene TRBV20-1 combines with J gene TRBJ2-5; possible D gene TRBD2, 5 bases. This CDR3 region has 13 residues. With 6 bases removed from V and 4 bases from J, the gap between germline ends came to 15 bases. From germline, CDR1 is DFQATT and CDR2 SNEGSKA (reference sequence). CDR3 protein: CSARRQRSETQYF. CDR3 nucleotide sequence: TGCAGTGCCAGGCGTCAGCGGTCAGAGACCCAGTACTTC.

Comment on this clonotype: At one boundary the junction diverges from the germline segment, which might be a read error. The chain couples TRBV20-1 to TRBJ2-7; D might be TRBD1 (6 bases). CDR1 and CDR2 (germline): DFQATT, SNEGSKA (reference sequence). The CDR3 is 14 amino acids. CDR3 protein: CSARVTTGNYEQYF. CDR3 nucleotide sequence: TGCAGTGCCAGAGTCACGACAGGTAACTACGAGCAGTACTTC.

In this sample, this clonotype turned up a few times. The chain uses TRBV20-1 and TRBJ1-2, with D perhaps TRBD1 (6 bases). Trimming cost V 5 bases and J 6 bases, with 19 bases left between them. The CDR3 is 14 amino acids. The V gene's germline CDR1 is DFQATT and CDR2 SNEGSKA (reference sequence). CDR3: CSAYSPGDRDGYTF. The CDR3 DNA reads as TGCAGTGCTTACTCGCCAGGGGATCGTGATGGCTACACCTTC.

This clonotype showed up just a few times. The V and J genes are TRBV12-3 or TRBV12-4 and TRBJ2-1, with TRBD1 identical over 7 bases. J gave up 0 bases and V 5 bases, and 7 bases lay outside the gene matches. The CDR3 length is 16 residues. The CDR3 nucleotides are TGTGCCAGCAGTGCACACAGGGGCGACTCCTACAATGAGCAGTTCTTC. Its translation is CASSAHRGDSYNEQFF.

The CDR3 spells CSAFRLAGGRDTQYF. The CDR3 DNA is TGCAGTGCTTTCCGACTAGCGGGGGGGCGGGATACGCAGTATTTT. The chain combines TRBV20-1 with TRBJ2-3; TRBD2 aligns across 14 bases. The V segment lost 5 bases and the J segment 6 bases; nucleotides outside the gene matches: 7. The CDR3 contains 15 residues. Looked up from germline, CDR1 is DFQATT and CDR2 is SNEGSKA (reference sequence).

There are a few counts of this clonotype. The rearrangement links TRBV9 to TRBJ1-3; possible D gene TRBD1, 5 bases. Germline V gene data show CDR1 as SGDLS and CDR2 as YYNGEE. This CDR3 is built from 15 residues. Deletions cut 0 bases from V and 2 bases from J, with 9 bases between. CDR3 protein: CASSVATGPGNTIYF. The CDR3 nucleotides read TGTGCCAGCAGCGTAGCTACAGGACCTGGAAACACCATATATTTT. Looking up the rest from reference TRBV9 and TRBJ1-3 gives the full variable domain: DSGVTQTPKHLITATGQRVTLRCSPRSGDLSVYWYQQSLDQGLQFLIQYYNGEERAKGNILERFSAQQFPDLHSELNLSSLELGDSALYFCASSVATGPGNTIYFGEGSWLTVV.

This clonotype has ten or more counts. The chain uses TRBV2 and TRBJ1-1; D gene unclear. The CDR3 runs 15 residues. The germline V and J ends were trimmed by 7 bases and 1 base, with 16 bases remaining between them. Germline CDR1 reads SNHLY; CDR2 reads FYNNEI. DNA of the CDR3: TGTGCCAGCACCAAGTGGGCCCACGAGAACACTGAAGCTTTCTTT. Its protein product is CASTKWAHENTEAFF.

The gene calls are TRBV3-1 and TRBJ2-7; 8 nucleotides match TRBD2. From germline, CDR1 is LGHDT and CDR2 YNNKEL (reference sequence). The CDR3 is 11 amino acids. In nucleotides, the CDR3 is TGTGCTAGCGGGACCGGTTACGAGCAGTACTTC. Its translation is CASGTGYEQYF.

The CDR3 nucleotides read TGTGCCAGTAGTGCGCGACTAGCGGGAGTCGGTAATGAGCAGTTCTTC. This encodes CASSARLAGVGNEQFF. The chain uses TRBV19 and TRBJ2-1; 12 bases match TRBD2. This CDR3 is 16 amino acids long. V lost 5 bases and J lost 7; bases outside the gene matches: 9. Germline CDR1 and CDR2: LNHDA and SQIVND (reference sequence).

This chain links TRBV20-1 with TRBJ2-5; D may be TRBD2 (5 bases). The germline V gene has CDR1 DFQATT and CDR2 SNEGSKA (reference sequence). CDR3 length equals 14 residues. V was trimmed by 5 bases and J by 5 bases, leaving 18 bases between them. CDR3 amino acids: CSASRPLGVETQYF. CDR3 in DNA: TGCAGTGCTTCGCGCCCCCTCGGGGTCGAGACCCAGTACTTC.

This clonotype was counted a few times. The limits of the CDR3 on the DNA are not certain, so only TCRdb's listed CDR3 is given. The chain uses TRBV6-5 and TRBJ1-1; the table names TRBD1, a call not compared with the DNA. CDR1 is MNHEY and CDR2 is SVGAGI in the germline V gene. Inclusive of both ends, the CDR3 amounts to 14 amino acids. The CDR3 sequence: CASSSSDIRDWAFF.

This clonotype was detected only a few times. The rearrangement uses TRBV5-1 and TRBJ2-7; D may be TRBD1 or TRBD2 (5 bases each). Trimming removed 5 bases at V and 8 bases at J, with 14 bases between. The germline V gene encodes CDR1 SGHRS and CDR2 YFSETQ. This CDR3 is 12 amino acids long. The CDR3: CASSPQGDQQYF. CDR3 DNA: TGCGCCAGCAGTCCCCAGGGAGACCAGCAGTACTTC.